The rows below give T cell receptor beta chains drawn from one sample of a study of beta chain features in type 1 diabetes. TCRdb keeps only in-frame clones here, not all; method: immunoSEQ multiplex PCR. The sample holds approximately 240,000 clones; roughly 17% are singletons and the top ten take 0.065% to 0.095%. Sequenced input: naive CD4+ T cells from blood. The receptors derive from a man younger than 45 with type 1 diabetes. CDR3s include the opening cysteine and the closing phenylalanine or tryptophan. The D gene is left open where the match is weak. The size entry is marked missing in some rows and otherwise reads once, few, many or a size class.

TGCGCCAGCAGCTTGTGGACGGAGGGCTACGAGCAGTACTTC CASSLWTEGYEQYF TRBJ2-7 TRBV5-1 - few
TGTGCCAGCAGTAGCGGACGGGAGGAGACCCAGTACTTC CASSSGREETQYF TRBJ2-5 TRBV6-1 - few
TGTGCCAGCAGCTTGTGGCAGGGGAGGGATGAGCAGTTCTTC CASSLWQGRDEQFF TRBJ2-1 TRBV5-4 - -
TGTGCCATCAGTGACGCCAGGGATACCCAAGAGACCCAGTACTTC CAISDARDTQETQYF TRBJ2-5 TRBV10-3 - -
TGCGCCAGCAGCGTGGGACAGAAATATGAAAAACTGTTTTTT CASSVGQKYEKLFF TRBJ1-4 TRBV5-1 TRBD1 -
TGCAGCGTTTGGTTCCAGGGGACATCCTACGAGCAGTACTTC CSVWFQGTSYEQYF TRBJ2-7 TRBV29-1 - -
TGTGCCAGTAGTATGGAGAGGAACACTGAAGCTTTCTTT CASSMERNTEAFF TRBJ1-1 TRBV19 - -
TGCGCCAGCAGCTTTGGTAGCGGCAGCTCCTACGAGCAGTACTTC CASSFGSGSSYEQYF TRBJ2-7 TRBV5-1 - few
TGTGCCAGCTCACCTACCGGGACTAGCGGACCCTTGGCAAACTTC CASSPTGTSGPLANF TRBJ2-5 TRBV18 TRBD2 few
TGTGCCAGCAGCCCCTCCCGACAGGGGCCGAATGAAAAACTGTTTTTT CASSPSRQGPNEKLFF TRBJ1-4 TRBV14 TRBD1 few
TGTGCCAGCAGCACCCTAGTTTCAGATACGCAGTATTTT CASSTLVSDTQYF TRBJ2-3 TRBV7-9 - -
TGTGCCAGCAGTCTAATTGATGAGCAGTTCTTC CASSLIDEQFF TRBJ2-1 TRBV28 - -
TGTGCCAGCAGCGTCCAGCGGGGTGCCTACGAGCAGTACTTC CASSVQRGAYEQYF TRBJ2-7 TRBV7-2 TRBD2 few
TGTGCCAGCAGCTTAAGTAGCGGGATTAACTACAATGAGCAGTTCTTC CASSLSSGINYNEQFF TRBJ2-1 TRBV7-8 TRBD2 -
TGTGCCAGCGGTCGACAGGGCGATGAGCAGTTCTTC CASGRQGDEQFF TRBJ2-1 TRBV28 TRBD1 -
TGTGCCAGCAGCTGGAGGGACCTCTACAATGAGCAGTTCTTC CASSWRDLYNEQFF TRBJ2-1 TRBV7-9 - -
TGCAGCGTCGCTAAACTAGCGGGAAATTACAATGAGCAGTTCTTC CSVAKLAGNYNEQFF TRBJ2-1 TRBV29-1 TRBD2 -
TGTGCCTGGAGTATAGGGAATGAGCAGTTCTTC CAWSIGNEQFF TRBJ2-1 TRBV30 - -
TGCAGCGTTCTAGCGGGATCCCTCAATGAGCAGTTCTTC CSVLAGSLNEQFF TRBJ2-1 TRBV29-1 TRBD2 few
TGTGCCAGCAGCGCCCATAGCGGGAGAGGCTACGAGCAGTACTTC CASSAHSGRGYEQYF TRBJ2-7 TRBV9 TRBD2 few
TGTGCCTGGAGTGTACTTGCGGGGGGGCACTTCTTC CAWSVLAGGHFF TRBJ2-1 TRBV30 TRBD2 few
TGTGCCAGCAGCTTAATAGCGGGAGGGAGCACAGATACGCAGTATTTT CASSLIAGGSTDTQYF TRBJ2-3 TRBV7-8 TRBD2 few
TGTGCCATCAGTGGGAGCGGGGCGACCTACGAGCAGTACTTC CAISGSGATYEQYF TRBJ2-7 TRBV10-3 TRBD2 -
TGCGCCAGCAGCCAAGATCGACTATCGCCGTACTTC CASSQDRLSPYF TRBJ2-4 TRBV4-1 - few
TGTGCCGCGGGGACAGCGACCTACGAGCAGTACTTC CAAGTATYEQYF TRBJ2-7 TRBV7-9 - -
TGTGCCAGTACCGTAGGAGGGAAGAATCAGCCCCAGCATTTT CASTVGGKNQPQHF TRBJ1-5 TRBV19 - few
TGTGCCAGCTCACCTTACATGAACACTGAAGCTTTCTTT CASSPYMNTEAFF TRBJ1-1 TRBV18 - -
TGTGCCAGCAGTTACTCGGGACAGGGGGGAGAGACCCAGTACTTC CASSYSGQGGETQYF TRBJ2-5 TRBV6-5 TRBD1 few
TGTGCCAGCAGCTCCCTACAGCGACAAGAGACCCAGTACTTC CASSSLQRQETQYF TRBJ2-5 TRBV9 - -
TGTGCCAGCAGTTTCCCTTCTTCCAATGAGCAGTTCTTC CASSFPSSNEQFF TRBJ2-1 TRBV28 - few
TGTGCCAGCAGTTTGGCAGCGGGAGGCGCCTACGAGCAGTACTTC CASSLAAGGAYEQYF TRBJ2-7 TRBV28 TRBD2 -
TGTGCCAGCAGCCTGCAAGAGACCCAGTACTTC CASSLQETQYF TRBJ2-5 TRBV7-9 - -
TGTGCCCTCGCCACAGGGCACGAGCAGTACTTC CALATGHEQYF TRBJ2-7 TRBV28 - -
TGTGCCGGCGTCTCAGACTACCAAGAGACCCAGTACTTC CAGVSDYQETQYF TRBJ2-5 TRBV6-1 - -
TGCAGCGTTGCCCGTCGACAGGCAGGGGACTACGAGCAGTACTTC CSVARRQAGDYEQYF TRBJ2-7 TRBV29-1 - -
TGTGCCACCAGGACAGCCGGAAGTTCATCCACAGATACGCAGTATTTT CATRTAGSSSTDTQYF TRBJ2-3 TRBV27 - few
TGCAGCGTTACTAGCGACTACAATGAGCAGTTCTTC CSVTSDYNEQFF TRBJ2-1 TRBV29-1 TRBD2 few
TGCAGCGGTAACACGGGCCGAGAGACCCAGTACTTC CSGNTGRETQYF TRBJ2-5 TRBV29-1 - -
TGTGCCAGTGGTGGCGGATTGCAATCCTACGAGCAGTACTTC CASGGGLQSYEQYF TRBJ2-7 TRBV27 - -
TGCAGCGTCGCAGACAGGGCCCCAGATACGCAGTATTTT CSVADRAPDTQYF TRBJ2-3 TRBV29-1 TRBD1 few
TGCGCCAGCAGCCAAGAAGGGAGGGCGGGAGAGGTAAACAATGAGCAGTTCTTC CASSQEGRAGEVNNEQFF TRBJ2-1 TRBV4-3 TRBD2 -
TGTGCCAGCACGGGTCCCCGGACAGGGGGATACTATGGCTACACCTTC CASTGPRTGGYYGYTF TRBJ1-2 TRBV25-1 TRBD1 -
TGTGCCAGCAGCTTAGGGCTAGCGGGACTGGCCTACGAGCAGTACTTC CASSLGLAGLAYEQYF TRBJ2-7 TRBV7-9 TRBD2 -
TGCGCCAGCAGCCAAGATCAAAGCACCCAGGGATTGGGCAATGAGCAGTTCTTC CASSQDQSTQGLGNEQFF TRBJ2-1 TRBV4-3 - -
TGTGCCAGCAGCCAAGCTCGGAATGGTAATGAAAAACTGTTTTTT CASSQARNGNEKLFF TRBJ1-4 TRBV14 - few
TGCAGCGGCGACACCGGGCCGGGACTAGCTTACAATGAGCAGTTCTTC CSGDTGPGLAYNEQFF TRBJ2-1 TRBV29-1 TRBD2 few
TGCAGCTCATCGGGACGTCTGAACACTGAAGCTTTCTTT CSSSGRLNTEAFF TRBJ1-1 TRBV29-1 - few
TGTGCCATCACCAGGACAGGGCCCCTCAACACCGGGGAGCTGTTTTTT CAITRTGPLNTGELFF TRBJ2-2 TRBV10-3 TRBD1 few
TGCAGCGTTGCCAGGGGGAGTGAAAAACTGTTTTTT CSVARGSEKLFF TRBJ1-4 TRBV29-1 TRBD1 -
TGTGCCAGCAGTGAAGTCCTCGGCAGGCGGACCGGGGAGCTGTTTTTT CASSEVLGRRTGELFF TRBJ2-2 TRBV6-1 - few
TGCAGCGTGCTCCAGGGTGGAGAGACCCAGTACTTC CSVLQGGETQYF TRBJ2-5 TRBV29-1 - -
TGTGCCTGCAAAACCGGGACCCAACGGGTGTCTGAAGCTTTCTTT CACKTGTQRVSEAFF TRBJ1-1 TRBV30 - -
TGTGCCAGCAGCTTGGGGGCAGGAGGTGTCGGATACGAGCAGTACTTC CASSLGAGGVGYEQYF TRBJ2-7 TRBV7-9 - -
TGTGCCAGCAGCTTAACTTGGTACAATGAGCAGTTCTTC CASSLTWYNEQFF TRBJ2-1 TRBV7-2 - once
TGCGCCAGCAGCGGACGAACCGGGACAGAGGCTAGCGGGGGCTCGTTCTTC CASSGRTGTEASGGSFF TRBJ2-1 TRBV4-1 TRBD2 -